What follows are 22 T cell receptor beta chains derived from one specimen sequenced in a study of OX40 agonist ivuxolimab in advanced cancers. Sequencing was performed with immunoSEQ multiplex PCR; in TCRdb, only in-frame clones are kept and a portion is missing. There are about 110,000 clones in the sample; approximately 90% occur only once, and roughly 0.66% lies in the top ten. Sequenced material: CD4+ or CD8+ T cells sorted from blood, taken in a trial of the OX40 agonist ivuxolimab. The source is an adult with an advanced solid tumor such as melanoma, head and neck, liver or kidney cancer.

The chain uses TRBV6-6 and TRBJ1-1; D is undetermined. This CDR3 has 13 residues. The germline V gene encodes CDR1 MNHNY and CDR2 SVGAGI (reference sequence). Between the trimmed V and J ends, which lost 6 bases and 6 bases, there was a span of 14 bases. CDR3: CASSHGIPAEAFF. The CDR3 nucleotides read TGTGCCAGCAGCCACGGGATTCCCGCTGAAGCTTTCTTT.

The genes are TRBV7-9 and TRBJ2-5; tentatively, D is TRBD2 (5 bases). The CDR3 totals 14 residues. V dropped 5 bases and J dropped 0 bases, with 10 bases sitting between them. Germline values: CDR1 SEHNR, CDR2 FQNEAQ (reference sequence). CDR3 coding DNA: TGTGCCAGCAGCCCTTGGGAGTACCAAGAGACCCAGTACTTC. Its translation is CASSPWEYQETQYF.

The rearrangement uses TRBV6-6 and TRBJ1-2, with D uncertain. The V end lost 8 bases, the J end lost 8 bases, and 21 bases lay between the germline ends. CDR1 is MNHNY and CDR2 is SVGAGI in the germline V gene (reference sequence). CDR3 size: 14 residues. CDR3 DNA: TGTGCCAGCTGTTCACGGGAGTCTAACACCGGCTACACCTTC. Its translation is CASCSRESNTGYTF.

The V and J genes are TRBV6-5 and TRBJ2-7, with D perhaps matching TRBD1 (6 bases). V lost 2 bases, J lost 1 base, and 9 bases lay in between. Germline V lookup: CDR1 MNHEY, CDR2 SVGAGI. The CDR3 covers 14 residues. CDR3 in amino acids: CASSYGQLSYEQYF. The CDR3 region has the DNA TGTGCCAGCAGTTACGGACAGCTGTCCTACGAGCAGTACTTC.

V gene TRBV5-8 combines with J gene TRBJ2-7; D is uncertain. Germline assignment: CDR1 SGHTS and CDR2 YDEGEE. CDR3 length: 11 amino acids. V was trimmed by 4 bases and J by 4 bases, leaving 6 bases between them. DNA for the CDR3: TGTGCCAGCAGCCCCATATACGAGCAGTACTTC. Translation gives CASSPIYEQYF.

Comment on this clone: Within the sample, other DNA sequences also encode this same CDR3. The V and J genes are TRBV19 and TRBJ2-5; possible D gene TRBD2, 5 bases. The length of the CDR3 is 12 residues. The V gene's germline CDR1 is LNHDA and CDR2 SQIVND (reference sequence). V was cut by 8 bases and J by 2 bases, with 9 bases left in between. CDR3 nucleotide sequence: TGTGCCAGTGGACTGGGACAAGAGACCCAGTACTTC. Protein: CASGLGQETQYF.

The chain has TRBV10-3 and TRBJ1-4; D is undetermined. Trimming took 8 bases from V and 0 from J, leaving 7 bases between them. CDR1 and CDR2 (germline): ENHRY, SYGVKD. This CDR3 has 13 amino acids. The CDR3 spells CAIGESTNEKLFF. The CDR3 coding sequence is TGTGCCATCGGGGAATCAACTAATGAAAAACTGTTTTTT.

V is TRBV10-3 and J is TRBJ1-2; D possibly corresponds to TRBD1 (5 bases). CDR3 length equals 13 residues. Looked up from germline, CDR1 is ENHRY and CDR2 is SYGVKD. V lost 6 bases and J lost 5, with 13 bases in between. CDR3 sequence reads: CAIRLRGGYGYTF. CDR3 coding DNA: TGTGCCATCAGGCTTAGGGGCGGGTATGGCTACACCTTC.

This chain uses TRBV2 with TRBJ1-1; D is ambiguous. Deletions cut 7 bases from V and 6 bases from J, with 18 bases between. This CDR3 contains 14 residues. Germline V gives CDR1 SNHLY, CDR2 FYNNEI. CDR3 sequence reads: CASMPGPQSSEAFF. CDR3 sequence (DNA): TGTGCCAGCATGCCGGGTCCCCAGTCCTCTGAAGCTTTCTTT.

The V and J genes are TRBV29-1 and TRBJ2-7, with 7 nucleotides matching TRBD1. With 6 bases clipped from V and 6 bases from J, the junction kept 14 bases outside the gene matches. This CDR3 is built from 14 residues. Germline CDR1 SQVTM, CDR2 ANQGSEA. The CDR3 nucleotides read TGCAGCGTACTGACGCCGGGACAGCTTACCGAGCAGTACTTC. The encoded protein is CSVLTPGQLTEQYF.

V gene TRBV18 combines with J gene TRBJ2-4; D may be TRBD1 (5 bases). The germline V gene encodes CDR1 KGHSH and CDR2 LQKENI. The CDR3 sequence is 16 residues long. V was pared by 6 bases and J by 0 bases, with 15 bases between. CDR3 DNA sequence: TGTGCCAGCTCCCCCCCAGGGATCATAGCCAAAAACATTCAGTACTTC. It encodes CASSPPGIIAKNIQYF.

The rearrangement links TRBV7-3 to TRBJ2-2; no definite D call. V was cut by 5 bases and J by 8 bases, with 9 bases left in between. Germline CDR1 reads SGHTA; CDR2 reads FQGTGA. The length of the CDR3 is 12 residues. The chain's CDR3 is CASSTFKGELFF. Written as DNA, the CDR3 is TGTGCCAGCAGCACGTTTAAAGGGGAGCTGTTTTTT.

V gene TRBV2 combines with J gene TRBJ2-2; the D call may be TRBD1 or TRBD2 (7 bases each). The ends were cut back, 6 bases at V and 6 bases at J, with 17 bases in the middle. This CDR3 contains 15 residues. Germline V gives CDR1 SNHLY, CDR2 FYNNEI. The CDR3 nucleotides are TGTGCCAGCAGCCCCCACCAGGGGGGGGCCGGGGAGCTGTTTTTT. Translation gives CASSPHQGGAGELFF.

The gene calls are TRBV6-6 and TRBJ1-1; D is undetermined. The CDR3 consists of 12 residues. The germline V and J ends were trimmed by 8 bases and 3 bases, with 10 bases remaining between them. In germline, CDR1 is MNHNY, CDR2 SVGAGI (reference sequence). CDR3 residues: CASRTGDTEAFF. As DNA, the CDR3 is TGTGCCAGCCGGACTGGGGACACTGAAGCTTTCTTT.

The V gene is TRBV27, the J gene TRBJ1-5, with a tentative D call TRBD1 (6 bases). Between the trimmed V and J ends, which lost 6 bases and 4 bases, there was a span of 10 bases. The CDR3 is made up of 13 amino acids. CDR1 MNHEY and CDR2 SMNVEV come from the germline V gene (reference sequence). The CDR3 nucleotides are TGTGCCAGCAGCCCACAGGGAAATCAGCCCCAGCATTTT. This gives the protein CASSPQGNQPQHF.

This clone was observed a few times. This chain connects TRBV2 to TRBJ2-2; 12 bases match TRBD2. The CDR3 covers 15 residues. The V and J ends lost 5 bases and 8 bases, in that order; junction bases with no gene match: 6. Germline CDR1 and CDR2: SNHLY and FYNNEI. CDR3 in DNA: TGTGCCAGCAGTTACCTAGCGGGAGGGTCGGGGGAGCTGTTTTTT. It codes for CASSYLAGGSGELFF.

The chain carries TRBV2 and TRBJ2-2, with TRBD2 identical over 7 bases. This CDR3 has 15 amino acids. After removal of 3 bases from V and 3 bases from J, the junction contained 4 bases not matched to a gene. Per the germline V gene, CDR1 is SNHLY and CDR2 is FYNNEI. CDR3 sequence (DNA): TGTGCCAGCAGTGAGCAGGGAGGGGACACCGGGGAGCTGTTTTTT. Protein product: CASSEQGGDTGELFF. Supplemented by reference TRBV2 and TRBJ2-2, the full variable domain reads EPEVTQTPSHQVTQMGQEVILRCVPISNHLYFYWYRQILGQKVEFLVSFYNNEISEKSEIFDDQFSVERPDGSNFTLKIRSTKLEDSAMYFCASSEQGGDTGELFFGEGSRLTVL.

The J gene is TRBJ2-5, the V gene TRBV19, with unresolved D. The CDR3 runs to 13 residues. V was trimmed by 5 bases and J by 1 base, leaving 8 bases between them. Germline CDR1 reads LNHDA; CDR2 reads SQIVND (reference sequence). The CDR3 region is CASSLGFQETQYF. The DNA of the CDR3 is TGTGCCAGTAGTTTAGGGTTCCAAGAGACCCAGTACTTC.

The chain is built from TRBV30 and TRBJ1-6, with a tentative D call TRBD1 (5 bases). CDR1 and CDR2 from the germline V gene are GTSNPN and SVGIG (reference sequence). Trimming cost V 5 bases and J 5 bases, with 10 bases left between them. The CDR3 covers 13 residues. The CDR3 spells CAWGAENNSPLHF. In DNA form, the CDR3 reads TGTGCCTGGGGGGCCGAGAATAATTCACCCCTCCACTTT.

The chain recombines TRBV7-3 with TRBJ2-3; D is uncertain. Deletions cut 1 base from V and 0 bases from J, with 2 bases between. Germline CDR1 SGHTA, CDR2 FQGTGA. This CDR3 comprises 13 residues. The CDR3 is CASSLMSTDTQYF. In DNA form, the CDR3 reads TGTGCCAGCAGCTTAATGAGCACAGATACGCAGTATTTT. Variable domain in full (rest from reference TRBV7-3 and TRBJ2-3): GAGVSQTPSNKVTEKGKYVELRCDPISGHTALYWYRQSLGQGPEFLIYFQGTGAADDSGLPNDRFFAVRPEGSVSTLKIQRTERGDSAVYLCASSLMSTDTQYFGPGTRLTVL.

Comment on this clone: Other DNA variants within this sample encode the same CDR3. This chain uses TRBV5-1 with TRBJ2-5, with D possibly matching TRBD1 (5 bases). The germline gives CDR1 SGHRS, CDR2 YFSETQ. V lost 0 bases and J 5 bases, leaving 5 bases between the germline ends. This CDR3 region has 12 residues. CDR3 amino acids: CASSLEGETQYF. CDR3 nucleotide sequence: TGCGCCAGCAGCTTGGAGGGGGAGACCCAGTACTTC. Filled out from reference TRBV5-1 and TRBJ2-5, the complete variable domain reads KAGVTQTPRYLIKTRGQQVTLSCSPISGHRSVSWYQQTPGQGLQFLFEYFSETQRNKGNFPGRFSGRQFSNSRSEMNVSTLELGDSALYLCASSLEGETQYFGPGTRLLVL.

CDR3 residues: CASSDRSNEKLFF. The DNA of the CDR3 is TGTGCCAGCAGTGACAGGTCTAATGAAAAACTGTTTTTT. The V and J genes are TRBV6-5 and TRBJ1-4; D may be TRBD1 (6 bases). Germline loops: CDR1 MNHEY, CDR2 SVGAGI. The CDR3 is made up of 13 amino acids. Trimming shortened V by 5 bases and J by 3 bases, and 7 bases separated the two germline ends.